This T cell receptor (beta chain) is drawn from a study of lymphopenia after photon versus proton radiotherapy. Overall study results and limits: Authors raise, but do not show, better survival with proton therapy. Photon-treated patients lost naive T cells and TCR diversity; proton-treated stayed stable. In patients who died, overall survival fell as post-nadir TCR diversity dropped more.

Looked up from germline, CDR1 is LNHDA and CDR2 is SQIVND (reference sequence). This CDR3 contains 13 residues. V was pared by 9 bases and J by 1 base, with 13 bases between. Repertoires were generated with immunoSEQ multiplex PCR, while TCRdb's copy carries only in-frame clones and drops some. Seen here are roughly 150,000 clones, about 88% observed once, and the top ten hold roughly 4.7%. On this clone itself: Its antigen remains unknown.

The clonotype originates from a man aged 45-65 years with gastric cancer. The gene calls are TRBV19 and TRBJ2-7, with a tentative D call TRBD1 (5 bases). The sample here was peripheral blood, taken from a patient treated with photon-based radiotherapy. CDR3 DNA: TGTGCCAGGAATCAGGGTTCGTCCTACGAGCAGTACTTC. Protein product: CARNQGSSYEQYF.